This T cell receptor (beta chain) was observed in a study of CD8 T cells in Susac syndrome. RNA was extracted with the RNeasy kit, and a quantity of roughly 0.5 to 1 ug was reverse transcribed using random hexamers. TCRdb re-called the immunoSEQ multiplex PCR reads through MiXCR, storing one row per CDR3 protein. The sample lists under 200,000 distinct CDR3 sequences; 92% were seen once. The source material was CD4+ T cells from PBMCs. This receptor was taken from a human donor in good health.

The CDR3 nucleotides are TGCGCCAGCAGTCCCGGGGCTAGGAACGAGCAGTACTTC. This encodes CASSPGARNEQYF. The chain links TRBV5-1 to TRBJ2-7; D assignment may be TRBD1 or TRBD2 (5 bases each). The CDR3 covers 13 residues. Germline-derived CDR1 and CDR2 are SGHRS and YFSETQ. V was pared by 5 bases and J by 5 bases, with 14 bases between.